These T cell receptor beta chains were read from a single sample in a study of blood T cells in healthy people across ages. TCRdb re-analysed the 5' RACE reads in MiXCR, keeping a single row per CDR3 protein. This table holds about 800,000 distinct CDR3 sequences, roughly 25% found once. These same records also appear under a second study, on T cells of mothers and their children.

Sequenced material: blood. The receptors were gathered from a boy between 10 and 17 years old in good health. The CDR3 runs from the conserved cysteine through the conserved F or W. Each record gives: CDR3 protein, CDR3 DNA, clone size, D gene, V gene, J gene. A D gene is named only where the DNA matches it firmly. Only some rows state a clone size, as once, few, many or a class for expanded clones.

CASKDSGPWGTGELFF,TGCGCCAGCAAAGATAGTGGCCCTTGGGGCACCGGGGAGCTGTTTTTT,few,.,TRBV5-1,TRBJ2-2
CASTSDMNTEAFF,TGTGCCAGCACGTCTGACATGAACACTGAAGCTTTCTTT,.,.,TRBV27,TRBJ1-1
CASRLGHLSGANVLTF,TGTGCCAGCAGGCTGGGACACCTCTCTGGGGCCAACGTCCTGACTTTC,.,.,TRBV2,TRBJ2-6
CSVDAPGQGAGNTIYF,TGCAGCGTTGATGCCCCGGGACAGGGGGCTGGAAACACCATATATTTT,few,TRBD1,TRBV29-1,TRBJ1-3
CASSPTSLGRETQYF,TGTGCCAGCAGCCCGACGAGCTTGGGTAGAGAGACCCAGTACTTC,.,.,TRBV7-8,TRBJ2-5
CASSVGLAGTSFYNEQFF,TGTGCCAGCAGCGTGGGACTAGCGGGGACAAGCTTCTACAATGAGCAGTTCTTC,.,TRBD2,TRBV2,TRBJ2-1
CASSPSQGGPRGIQYF,TGTGCCAGCAGCCCGTCACAGGGGGGACCGAGGGGCATTCAGTACTTC,few,TRBD1,TRBV28,TRBJ2-4
CASSPGLYSYNEQFF,TGTGCCAGCTCCCCGGGACTGTACTCCTACAATGAGCAATTCTTC,few,.,TRBV18,TRBJ2-1
CASSLSLSGGRETQYF,TGTGCCAGCAGTTTATCCCTTTCGGGGGGCCGGGAGACCCAGTACTTC,.,.,TRBV28,TRBJ2-5
CASSQTPFSNQPQHF,TGTGCCAGCAGCCAAACGCCCTTTAGCAATCAGCCCCAGCATTTT,few,.,TRBV3-1,TRBJ1-5
CASRNLGRSPTSGANVLTF,TGCGCCAGCCGAAATTTGGGACGGTCACCAACCTCTGGGGCCAACGTCCTGACTTTC,few,.,TRBV5-1,TRBJ2-6
CASSEDLEETQYF,TGTGCCAGCAGCGAAGACTTAGAAGAGACCCAGTACTTC,.,.,TRBV5-6,TRBJ2-5
CSASPHGQATYEQYF,TGCAGTGCTAGTCCCCACGGACAGGCAACCTACGAGCAGTACTTC,few,TRBD1,TRBV20-1,TRBJ2-7
CASSPDPGELEQYF,TGTGCCAGCAGCCCAGACCCGGGGGAACTCGAGCAGTACTTC,.,.,TRBV7-9,TRBJ2-7
CSASSGANVLTF,TGCAGTGCTTCCTCTGGGGCCAACGTCCTGACTTTC,many,.,TRBV20-1,TRBJ2-6
CASSLDLAAETQYF,TGCGCCAGCAGCTTGGATCTAGCGGCAGAGACCCAGTACTTC,.,TRBD2,TRBV5-1,TRBJ2-5
CASSSSRVEVPNEQFF,TGTGCCAGCAGCTCTTCTCGGGTAGAAGTCCCAAATGAGCAGTTCTTC,few,.,TRBV11-1,TRBJ2-1
CASSSRDYHNEQFF,TGCGCCAGCAGCTCCCGGGACTACCACAATGAGCAGTTCTTC,few,TRBD2,TRBV4-1,TRBJ2-1
CSVEDGRLSTGELFF,TGCAGCGTTGAAGATGGAAGGTTAAGTACCGGGGAGCTGTTTTTT,.,.,TRBV29-1,TRBJ2-2
CSARKAGPNYDYTF,TGCAGTGCTAGAAAGGCGGGGCCTAACTATGACTACACCTTC,.,.,TRBV20-1,TRBJ1-2
CASSDGQGLPQHF,TGTGCCAGCAGTGACGGACAGGGTTTGCCCCAGCATTTT,.,TRBD1,TRBV6-5,TRBJ1-5
CASSSPTHRDEQYF,TGTGCCAGCAGTTCCCCCACACACAGGGACGAGCAGTACTTC,.,.,TRBV28,TRBJ2-7
CASSQVTGIRNIQYF,TGTGCCAGCAGCCAAGTCACAGGCATTAGGAACATTCAGTACTTC,few,.,TRBV14,TRBJ2-4
CATQRGNQPQHF,TGTGCCACTCAGAGGGGGAATCAGCCCCAGCATTTT,.,.,TRBV19,TRBJ1-5
CASSDLVVQETQYF,TGTGCCAGCAGCGATCTAGTGGTCCAAGAGACCCAGTACTTC,.,.,TRBV2,TRBJ2-5
CASSQDGFAGELFF,TGTGCCAGCAGCCAAGATGGGTTCGCCGGGGAGCTGTTTTTT,.,.,TRBV4-2,TRBJ2-2
CASSFIADRALGGYTF,TGTGCCAGCAGCTTCATAGCCGACAGGGCCCTGGGGGGCTACACCTTC,.,TRBD1,TRBV7-2,TRBJ1-2